These 21 T cell receptor beta chains were sequenced from one sample in a study of CD8+CD57+ T cells in acquired aplastic anemia. TCR beta VDJ and CDR3 profiles were obtained from a genomic DNA template. TCRdb used MiXCR to reprocess the reads, holding one entry per CDR3 protein. In the table there are hundreds of thousands of distinct CDR3 sequences, 65% to 80% of which are singletons. The sequenced sample consisted of sorted CD4+, CD8+, or CD8+CD57+ T cells (not recorded which) from PBMCs. The receptor source for this set is a human donor in good health, serving as a control.

In DNA form, the CDR3 reads TGCGCCAGCAGTGCGAGGGGGTCGACCTACGGTGAGCAGTTCTTC. It translates to CASSARGSTYGEQFF. The chain combines TRBV10-2 with TRBJ2-2, with a possible D match to TRBD1 (6 bases). The J call may be faulty, since TRBJ2-1 better matches the DNA end. This CDR3 is 15 amino acids long. CDR1 and CDR2 (germline): WSHSY, SAAADI.

The V call is TRBV7-9, the J call TRBJ2-1; D call uncertain. This CDR3 is built from 15 residues. CDR1 is SEHNR, CDR2 FQNEAQ, per germline (reference sequence). V was pared by 5 bases and J by 16 bases, with 27 bases between. CDR3 region: CASSASTDTQNFRFF. CDR3 nucleotides: TGTGCCAGCAGCGCAAGCACAGATACGCAGAATTTTCGCTTCTTC.

A few counts support this clonotype. J is TRBJ2-3 and V is TRBV25-1; D may correspond to TRBD1 or TRBD2 (5 bases each). CDR3 length equals 16 residues. Germline CDR1 is MGHDK and CDR2 is SYGVNS. V shed 4 bases and J shed 3 bases, with 17 bases lying between them. The CDR3 sequence: CASSGLGMGETDTQYF. Written as DNA, the CDR3 is TGTGCCAGCAGTGGACTTGGGATGGGGGAGACAGATACGCAGTATTTT.

The chain couples TRBV5-1 to TRBJ1-1, with 11 bases that match TRBD1. J lost 7 bases, V lost 3 bases, and 5 bases had no gene match. The CDR3 contains 14 residues. Germline CDR1 reads SGHRS; CDR2 reads YFSETQ. CDR3 DNA sequence: TGCGCCAGCAGCTGGGACAGGGGGGCCGATGAAGCTTTCTTT. This translates into CASSWDRGADEAFF. Complete variable domain (other parts from reference TRBV5-1 and TRBJ1-1): KAGVTQTPRYLIKTRGQQVTLSCSPISGHRSVSWYQQTPGQGLQFLFEYFSETQRNKGNFPGRFSGRQFSNSRSEMNVSTLELGDSALYLCASSWDRGADEAFFGQGTRLTVV.

This clonotype appeared a few times. One junction end disagrees with the germline gene, perhaps due to a read error. This sequence joins TRBV7-7 and TRBJ1-4, with 8 bases fitting TRBD1. Germline V gives CDR1 SSHAT, CDR2 FNYEAQ (reference sequence). The CDR3 extends over 14 amino acids. The CDR3 reads CASSLDRGDEQYFF. The CDR3, as DNA: TGTGCTAGCAGCTTAGACAGGGGAGACGAGCAGTACTTCTTT.

Note on this clonotype: Relative to the germline gene, one junction end is altered; a read error may explain this. The rearrangement uses TRBV7-2 and TRBJ2-1, with a possible D match to TRBD2 (5 bases). CDR1 SGHTA and CDR2 FQGNSA come from the germline V gene. This CDR3 is built from 14 residues. For the CDR3, the DNA is TGTGCCAGCAGTAGTCGGAGAGCGACTAATGAAAAACTGTTC. Translation gives CASSSRRATNEKLF.

The chain employs TRBV2 and TRBJ2-7, with TRBD2 matching over 10 bases. Germline V gene sequence: CDR1 SNHLY, CDR2 FYNNEI. This CDR3 comprises 18 residues. The junction had 11 bases not matched to a gene; V was cut back by 3 bases and J by 0 bases. CDR3 amino acids: CASSDLVLAGASSYEQYF. The CDR3 DNA follows: TGTGCCAGCAGTGACCTGGTGCTAGCGGGGGCGAGCTCCTACGAGCAGTACTTC.

This clonotype appeared a few times. Since the CDR3 does not end with the conserved phenylalanine or tryptophan, this likely comes from a read error. The chain joins TRBV9 to TRBJ1-6; no reliable D call. V shed 4 bases and J shed 10 bases, with 12 bases lying between them. CDR1 SGDLS and CDR2 YYNGEE come from the germline V gene. CDR3 length equals 13 residues. This CDR3 is CASSPAGSSPLHL. The CDR3 region has the DNA TGTGCCAGCAGCCCGGCCGGTAGCTCACCCCTCCACCTT.

Worth noting for this clonotype: The junction does not match germline at one end; this may be a read error. V gene TRBV7-8 combines with J gene TRBJ1-2; a weak D match, TRBD1 (5 bases). The CDR3 runs to 14 residues. The germline V gene has CDR1 SGHVS and CDR2 FQNEAQ. In DNA, the CDR3 is TGTGCCAGCAGCCTAGGCAGGGAAGTCCTAGATGACACGTTC. This sequence encodes CASSLGREVLDDTF.

This clonotype occurred many times. The genes are TRBV7-3 and TRBJ2-3; D uncertain. Germline V gene sequence: CDR1 SGHTA, CDR2 FQGTGA. The V and J ends lost 1 base and 1 base respectively, with 9 bases between them. The CDR3 extends over 15 amino acids. The chain's CDR3 is CASSLNPHGTDTQYF. In nucleotides, the CDR3 is TGTGCCAGCAGCTTAAACCCCCACGGCACAGATACGCAGTATTTT. The full variable domain, in which reference TRBV7-3 and TRBJ2-3 provide the parts outside the CDR3, is GAGVSQTPSNKVTEKGKYVELRCDPISGHTALYWYRQSLGQGPEFLIYFQGTGAADDSGLPNDRFFAVRPEGSVSTLKIQRTERGDSAVYLCASSLNPHGTDTQYFGPGTRLTVL.

Comment on this clonotype: The junction differs from germline at one of its ends, possibly a read error. V is TRBV4-3 and J is TRBJ1-1; perhaps TRBD1 as D (5 bases). CDR1 LGHNA and CDR2 YSLEER come from the germline V gene. The CDR3 is 11 residues long. The CDR3 nucleotides are TGCACCAGCAGGGTGAACACTGAAGCTTTCTTT. Translated, it gives CTSRVNTEAFF.

This chain joins TRBV7-3 and TRBJ2-7; 10 nucleotides line up with TRBD2. V shed 5 bases, J shed 10 bases, and the junction held 17 bases outside the gene matches. The length of the CDR3 is 16 residues. Germline V CDR1 and CDR2: SGHTA, FQGTGA. The CDR3 protein is CASSMRTSGTTQYQYF. The CDR3, as DNA: TGTGCCAGCAGCATGCGAACTAGCGGGACTACGCAGTATCAGTACTTC.

This sequence joins TRBV20-1 and TRBJ2-7; TRBD2 agrees at 9 bases. CDR3 size: 11 residues. Germline V lookup: CDR1 DFQATT, CDR2 SNEGSKA (reference sequence). Trimming at V came to 1 base and at J to 13 bases, leaving 5 bases not matched to a gene. Here the CDR3 DNA reads TGCAGTGCTAGAGTGGGCGGGGGGGATTACTTC. Residues: CSARVGGGDYF.

This clonotype was seen many times. V is TRBV25-1 and J is TRBJ1-4, with 7 bases matching TRBD1. CDR1 MGHDK and CDR2 SYGVNS come from the germline V gene. This CDR3 region has 13 residues. The V segment lost 8 bases and the J segment 5 bases; nucleotides outside the gene matches: 5. CDR3 nucleotide sequence: TGTGCCAGCCGACAGGGAAGAAATGAAAAACTGTTTTTT. Translated, it gives CASRQGRNEKLFF. The whole variable domain, remainder taken from reference TRBV25-1 and TRBJ1-4, is EADIYQTPRYLVIGTGKKITLECSQTMGHDKMYWYQQDPGMELHLIHYSYGVNSTEKGDLSSESTVSRIRTEHFPLTLESARPSHTSQYLCASRQGRNEKLFFGSGTQLSVL.

V and J are TRBV12-3 or TRBV12-4 and TRBJ2-3; the D call may be TRBD1 or TRBD2 (5 bases each). CDR3 size: 15 residues. Trimming left V 6 bases short and J 3 bases short, with 16 bases between. CDR3 in amino acids: CASRGREMVTDTQYF. The CDR3 nucleotides are TGTGCCAGCAGGGGCAGGGAGATGGTAACAGATACGCAGTATTTT.

V gene TRBV20-1 combines with J gene TRBJ2-5, with D perhaps matching TRBD1 (5 bases). Per germline, CDR1 DFQATT and CDR2 SNEGSKA (reference sequence). The V end lost 3 bases, the J end lost 3 bases, and 14 bases lay between the germline ends. The CDR3 is 14 residues long. The chain's CDR3 is CSARAPDTEETQYF. Here the CDR3 DNA reads TGCAGTGCTAGGGCCCCGGACACTGAAGAGACCCAGTACTTC.

This clonotype was detected many times. The chain recombines TRBV29-1 with TRBJ2-7; no reliable D call. Germline CDR1 is SQVTM and CDR2 is ANQGSEA. The CDR3 is 12 residues long. The germline V and J ends were trimmed by 4 bases and 2 bases, with 9 bases remaining between them. The CDR3 coding sequence is TGCAGCGTTGGACGGGTTGCCTACGAGCAGTACTTC. Translating it yields CSVGRVAYEQYF.

The chain recombines TRBV7-2 with TRBJ2-7, with no clear D. Germline V CDR1 and CDR2: SGHTA, FQGNSA. The V and J ends lost 3 bases and 4 bases respectively, with 10 bases between them. CDR3 length equals 13 residues. This CDR3 is CASSLVLQYEQYF. In DNA form, the CDR3 reads TGTGCCAGCAGCTTGGTGCTACAATACGAGCAGTACTTC.

The V call is TRBV12-3 or TRBV12-4, the J call TRBJ1-1; D gene uncertain. The CDR3 totals 15 residues. With 9 bases removed from V and 6 bases from J, the gap between germline ends came to 23 bases. CDR3 region: CASGREVGTFAEAFF. CDR3 DNA sequence: TGTGCCAGTGGTAGAGAAGTAGGAACCTTCGCTGAAGCTTTCTTT.

This clonotype has a single count. The V and J genes are TRBV2 and TRBJ1-4; 11 bases line up with TRBD1. The junction had 5 bases not matched to a gene; V was cut back by 6 bases and J by 8 bases. Germline V gives CDR1 SNHLY, CDR2 FYNNEI. CDR3 size: 14 residues. The CDR3 nucleotides are TGTGCCAGCAGCGAGGGGACAGGGGGAGAAAAACTGTTTTTT. Translating gives CASSEGTGGEKLFF.

The chain uses TRBV7-2 and TRBJ2-3; 9 bases match TRBD2. CDR1 and CDR2 from the germline V gene are SGHTA and FQGNSA. Germline trimming cut 3 bases from V and 3 bases from J; bases unmatched to any gene: 10. The CDR3 is made up of 17 amino acids. The CDR3 nucleotides read TGTGCCAGCAGCTTCGCGGGGCTAGCGGGGAGAACAGATACGCAGTATTTT. It specifies CASSFAGLAGRTDTQYF.